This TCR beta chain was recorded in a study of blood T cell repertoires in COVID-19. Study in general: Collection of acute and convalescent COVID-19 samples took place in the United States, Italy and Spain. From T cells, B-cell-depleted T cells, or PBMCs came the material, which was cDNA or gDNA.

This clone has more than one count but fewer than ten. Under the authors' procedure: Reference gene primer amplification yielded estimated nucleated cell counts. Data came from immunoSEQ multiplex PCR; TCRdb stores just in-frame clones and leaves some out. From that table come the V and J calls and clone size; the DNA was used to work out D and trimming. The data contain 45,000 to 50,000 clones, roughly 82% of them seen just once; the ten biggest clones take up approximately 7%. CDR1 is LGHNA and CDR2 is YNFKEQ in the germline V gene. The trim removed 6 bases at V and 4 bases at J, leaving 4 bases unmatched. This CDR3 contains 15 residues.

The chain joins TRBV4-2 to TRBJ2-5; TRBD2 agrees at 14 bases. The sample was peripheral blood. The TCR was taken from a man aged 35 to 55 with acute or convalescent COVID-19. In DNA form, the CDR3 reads TGTGCCAGCAGGCGACTAGCGGGGGGGCCAGAGACCCAGTACTTC. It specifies CASRRLAGGPETQYF.